This TCR beta chain was found in a study of chemoradiotherapy in HPV16-positive cancers. Germline CDR1 reads SGDLS; CDR2 reads YYNGEE. The junction had 4 bases not matched to a gene; V was cut back by 4 bases and J by 4 bases. The CDR3 is made up of 13 amino acids. Sequencing used immunoSEQ multiplex PCR; TCRdb keeps in-frame clones, though not all of them. The table records about 53,000 clones, more than 75% of them present only once. V and J are TRBV9 and TRBJ2-7; the match to TRBD1 covers 8 bases. Sequences were derived from blood, sampled from a patient who underwent chemoradiotherapy. This receptor was obtained from a human donor with HPV-associated anogenital cancer. The DNA for the CDR3 is TGTGCCAGCAGCTTCAGGACAGGGTACGAGCAGTACTTC. This gives the protein CASSFRTGYEQYF. The full variable domain, with the rest looked up from reference TRBV9 and TRBJ2-7, is DSGVTQTPKHLITATGQRVTLRCSPRSGDLSVYWYQQSLDQGLQFLIQYYNGEERAKGNILERFSAQQFPDLHSELNLSSLELGDSALYFCASSFRTGYEQYFGPGTRLTVT.